The 5 T cell receptor beta chains presented below share a single source sample, sequenced in a study of siplizumab effects on memory and regulatory T cells (dated by TCRdb to the late 2010s). The library was obtained by the immunoSEQ multiplex PCR assay. The clones in this table, taken by TCRdb from immuneACCESS, are in-frame only. Not every clone is retained; where verified, under half of the shortfall comes from an unresolved V gene, and the cause of the rest is unknown. The sample has roughly 75,000 clones on record, 93% of them singletons. The ten most abundant clones make up 5% of the sample. What was sequenced was CD8+ T cells sorted from blood. The receptors originated from a human donor in good health.

The rearrangement uses TRBV11-3 and TRBJ2-2, with 14 nucleotides matching TRBD2. The length of the CDR3 is 19 residues. Germline-derived CDR1 and CDR2 are SGHNT and YENEEA. The V segment lost 5 bases and the J segment 4 bases; nucleotides outside the gene matches: 12. The DNA for the CDR3 is TGTGCCAGCAGCACCCGACTAGCGGGGGGGCCGTATAGCACCGGGGAGCTGTTTTTT. The encoded protein is CASSTRLAGGPYSTGELFF.

CDR3 DNA: TGTGCCAGCAGCTTGGGTGGTTCAGGGGTCTACGAGCAGTACTTC. Protein: CASSLGGSGVYEQYF. The chain joins TRBV5-4 to TRBJ2-7; D is perhaps TRBD1 (6 bases). The CDR3 length is 15 residues. The V end was cut by 0 bases, the J end by 3 bases, with 13 bases between. Germline V CDR1 and CDR2: SGHNT, YYREEE (reference sequence).

The DNA for the CDR3 is TGTGCCAGCAGCCAGAGCTCTGGAAACACCATATATTTT. As protein: CASSQSSGNTIYF. The rearrangement joins TRBV5-6 to TRBJ1-3; no reliable D call. The germline CDR1 and CDR2 sequences are SGHDT and YYEEEE. The germline V and J ends were trimmed by 4 bases and 0 bases, with 5 bases remaining between them. This CDR3 is 13 amino acids long.

The genes are TRBV12-5 and TRBJ2-5, with D tentatively TRBD1 (7 bases). The CDR3 extends over 14 amino acids. Trimming left V 1 base short and J 4 bases short, with 10 bases between. CDR1 and CDR2 (germline): LGHNT, FRNRAP. The CDR3 protein is CASGLGQGGETQYF. For the CDR3, the DNA is TGTGCTAGTGGTTTGGGACAGGGAGGAGAGACCCAGTACTTC.

The rearrangement uses TRBV9 and TRBJ2-5; D gene uncertain. The CDR3 contains 16 residues. The germline V and J ends were trimmed by 0 bases and 4 bases, with 16 bases remaining between them. Germline CDR1 and CDR2: SGDLS and YYNGEE. CDR3 DNA: TGTGCCAGCAGCGTAGCTAGAGAAAGGGTCGGAGAGACCCAGTACTTC. The encoded protein is CASSVARERVGETQYF.